The source of this TCR beta chain is a study of PD-L1 blockade in urothelial cancer. This table comes from immunoSEQ multiplex PCR, and its TCRdb copy is limited to in-frame clones, with some not included. The profile shows around 63,000 clones, 81% of them singletons. Noted time point: pretreatment peripheral blood. CDR3 length: 14 amino acids. Trimming stripped 1 base from V and 4 bases from J, with 9 bases between. Per germline, CDR1 SGHTA and CDR2 FQGTGA. The V call is TRBV7-3, the J call TRBJ2-3; no firm D call. This receptor was obtained from a man in his 70s with urothelial cancer. The sample in question was PBMCs, obtained around atezolizumab (anti-PD-L1) treatment. The CDR3 nucleotides are TGTGCCAGCAGCTTAATGGCGGCGCCAGATACGCAGTATTTT. Translating gives CASSLMAAPDTQYF. Full variable domain (missing parts from reference TRBV7-3 and TRBJ2-3): GAGVSQTPSNKVTEKGKYVELRCDPISGHTALYWYRQSLGQGPEFLIYFQGTGAADDSGLPNDRFFAVRPEGSVSTLKIQRTERGDSAVYLCASSLMAAPDTQYFGPGTRLTVL.